Listed here are 4 T cell receptor beta chains from one sample, sequenced in a study of T cell responses to AZD1222 COVID-19 vaccine (dated by TCRdb to about 2021). The time point label corresponds to: about 28 days (+/-7) after the second vaccine dose. The library was prepared using the immunoSEQ multiplex PCR assay. TCRdb carries this immuneACCESS record with in-frame sequences only. Its versions omit some clonotypes, under half of them owing to an unresolved V gene in the studies checked, with the rest unexplained. The sample includes some 130,000 clones, with roughly 90% observed a single time. The top ten clonotypes cover approximately 0.98% of the sample. Sequenced here: peripheral blood, sampled 28 days after the second AZD1222 dose. The origin of the receptors is an adult who received the AZD1222 COVID-19 vaccine.

The chain recombines TRBV18 with TRBJ1-1; D possibly corresponds to TRBD1 (5 bases). The CDR3 covers 15 residues. Germline V CDR1 and CDR2: KGHSH, LQKENI. With 3 bases removed from V and 3 bases from J, the gap between germline ends came to 14 bases. The CDR3 region is CASSPRQGTDTEAFF. Written as DNA, the CDR3 is TGTGCCAGCTCACCTCGGCAGGGCACGGACACTGAAGCTTTCTTT. Full variable domain (outside the CDR3, taken from reference TRBV18 and TRBJ1-1): NAGVMQNPRHLVRRRGQEARLRCSPMKGHSHVYWYRQLPEEGLKFMVYLQKENIIDESGMPKERFSAEFPKEGPSILRIQQVVRGDSAAYFCASSPRQGTDTEAFFGQGTRLTVV.

V usage is TRBV27 and J usage is TRBJ1-2; TRBD1 agrees at 9 bases. The germline V gene encodes CDR1 MNHEY and CDR2 SMNVEV (reference sequence). This CDR3 is built from 18 residues. V lost 4 bases and J lost 6; bases outside the gene matches: 18. CDR3 sequence: CASSSSTGQGFLVDGYTF. In nucleotides, the CDR3 is TGTGCCAGCAGTTCCTCAACGGGACAGGGTTTCTTGGTCGATGGCTACACCTTC.

The chain recombines TRBV2 with TRBJ1-2; 7 bases match TRBD1. Germline V gives CDR1 SNHLY, CDR2 FYNNEI. V lost 9 bases and J lost 3; bases outside the gene matches: 4. The CDR3 consists of 12 residues. CDR3 sequence (DNA): TGTGCCAGAATCACAGGGGACTATGGCTACACCTTC. It encodes CARITGDYGYTF.

The V gene is TRBV11-2, the J gene TRBJ2-5, with 14 bases fitting TRBD2. Germline CDR1 reads SGHAT; CDR2 reads FQNNGV. The CDR3 is 17 amino acids. Trimming took 1 base from V and 5 from J; bases not matched to a gene: 6. CDR3 protein: CASSLGGLAGDGETQYF. CDR3 coding DNA: TGTGCCAGCAGCTTAGGGGGACTAGCGGGAGACGGCGAGACCCAGTACTTC.